This TCR beta chain was captured by sequencing in a study of T cell responses to AZD1222 COVID-19 vaccine (dated by TCRdb to the early 2020s). For the wider study: AZD1222 recipients whose second dose came at about 4 weeks and those whose second dose came at about 12 weeks were combined into one group, since spike-specific TCR depth and breadth did not differ between the two schedules. Trial participants were enrolled into age subgroups of 18-55, 56-69 and 70-plus years, which contained about 160, 30 and 59 TCR-sequenced participants, respectively. TCR sequencing covered approximately 230 trial participants: about 210 given two doses of AZD1222 and 26 given two doses of MenACWY control vaccine. What the study reported, not specific to this receptor: Conclusions about previously exposed vaccinees are limited, since just five or six AZD1222 recipients were seropositive for SARS-CoV-2 at baseline. The 56-69-year group was small, and its depth increase did not reach significance, likely because of low power. A significant rise in spike-specific TCR breadth and depth was observed after two AZD1222 doses relative to day 0 and relative to MenACWY recipients. Epitopes outside the regions mutated in the B.1.351 and B.1.1.7 variants were reportedly recognized by nearly half of the unique spike-specific TCRs. Because no samples from the day 14 peak response were available, repertoires could be characterized only after the peak T cell response. Participants were mostly white British and included more females than males, and it was suggested by the authors that clonal diversity may have been underestimated. CD4 TCRs associated with the vaccine covered the entire spike protein, and the dominant responses were in regions 160-218 and 743-854.

The CDR3 regions of human TCRbeta chains were analyzed by immunosequencing. On the study's bioinformatics: TCRs in the repertoires were matched against a reference library of SARS-CoV-2-specific TCRs that had been generated with the MIRA antigen-specificity platform. Breadth meant the fraction of unique TCRs that were SARS-CoV-2-associated, whereas depth meant the fraction of total T cells that were SARS-CoV-2-associated. Using the MIRA data, each spike-specific TCR was mapped to the spike region that the TCR reacts to and placed in a CD4 or CD8 class. Log10-transformed breadth and depth values were compared by one-way ANOVA with Sidak's multiple comparisons tests. The table comes from immuneACCESS by way of TCRdb, which keeps in-frame sequences with V and J called. Part of the clones is missing from these tables; in studies checked, under half for an unresolved V gene and the rest for unknown reasons. The DNA was the basis for D and trimming; V, J and clone size are from that table. The sample includes 150,000 to 180,000 clones, with 88% observed a single time. The ten top clones hold roughly 2.9% of the sample.

Worth noting for this clone: Its antigen has not been determined. No much larger clonotype is one base removed from it; base qualities were not supplied.

The CDR3 runs 15 residues from the cysteine to the phenylalanine. Just the 45-base CDR3 DNA is kept, in frame starting at base 1. Reading the germline V gene gives CDR1 SGHTS and CDR2 YDEGEE. V lost 0 bases and J lost 4 bases; the stretch between them is 13 bases long. Interpreted using the paper, the time point label stands for: baseline before first vaccination. Vaccinee samples came from UK trials COV001 and COV002, including a single-blind randomized controlled phase 2/3 trial of AZD1222 (ChAdOx1 nCoV-19) in healthy adults. For TCRbeta chain sequencing, PBMC samples from trial participants were taken at day 0 and at day 28 after the second dose.

The source of this sequence is an adult in good health. The rearrangement combines TRBV5-8 with TRBJ1-1, and TRBD1 may be the D gene, going by 5 matching bases. The specimen comprised peripheral blood, sampled on day 0 of AZD1222 vaccination. The CDR3 sequence is CASSLVAGRATEAFF. In nucleotides, the sequence is TGTGCCAGCAGCTTGGTTGCCGGCAGGGCCACTGAAGCTTTCTTT.